The clone carrying this T cell receptor (beta chain) showed up just a few times. Its antigen is not known. The CDR3 totals 15 residues. From germline, CDR1 is LGHDT and CDR2 YNNKEL (reference sequence). Trimming took off 4 bases at V and 4 bases at J, with 16 bases between the two ends. Treatment meaning: about 20 received Ad26.COV2.S at low or high dose, single or two shots; about 5 received placebo; per-sample allocation not given. The samples were gathered on day 63 after the first injection of vaccine or placebo. This entry belongs to a study of Ad26.COV2.S vaccination and SARS-CoV-2 variants. Overall study: Dosing was one shot or two shots 56 days apart. Study results and caveats: For non-spike TCRs, breadth in vaccine recipients resembled that in placebo recipients. Post-vaccination breadth of spike-specific CD8+ and CD4+ T cell responses was reportedly substantial.

Data came from immunoSEQ multiplex PCR; TCRdb stores just in-frame clones and leaves some out. The sample yields about 350,000 clones, about 88% seen once. The J gene is TRBJ1-2, the V gene TRBV3-1 (or the pseudogene TRBV3-2); D might be TRBD1 (6 bases). The TCR originated in a person aged 18-65 years who received the Ad26.COV2.S COVID-19 vaccine or a placebo. This sample comprised peripheral blood, obtained in a trial of Ad26.COV2.S vaccine versus placebo. The CDR3: CASSLRTAVFYGYTF. The CDR3, as DNA: TGTGCCAGCAGCCTTAGGACAGCTGTCTTCTATGGCTACACCTTC.